These 3 T cell receptor beta chains share one sample of origin, sequenced in a study of cytomegalovirus exposure and HLA in healthy donors. Primers included in the PCR were 60 Vbeta and 13 Jbeta primers. Using immunoSEQ multiplex PCR, the repertoire was profiled, and TCRdb retains in-frame clones only, with some absent. This table has over 95,000 clones, over 55% appearing once. The sequencing sample was made of PBMCs. Receptors originate from a man aged 18 to 30 in good health and CMV-seropositive.

This clone was seen a handful of times. This chain joins TRBV4-1 and TRBJ2-5; weak D call: TRBD2 (5 bases). V was clipped by 0 bases and J by 8 bases, with 19 bases between them. Germline CDR1 reads MGHRA; CDR2 reads YSYEKL. The CDR3 totals 16 residues. The CDR3 spells CASSQDVSGSGLTQYF. In DNA, the CDR3 is TGCGCCAGCAGCCAAGATGTTTCGGGGTCGGGTTTAACCCAGTACTTC.

The count of this clone is one. The chain links TRBV6-6 to TRBJ2-4, with TRBD1 identical over 7 bases. V shed 5 bases, J shed 3 bases, and the junction held 7 bases outside the gene matches. Germline V gene sequence: CDR1 MNHNY, CDR2 SVGAGI (reference sequence). The CDR3 has 15 residues. CDR3 amino acids: CASSTIRDSKNIQYF. Written as DNA, the CDR3 is TGTGCCAGCAGTACTATTAGGGACAGCAAAAACATTCAGTACTTC.

This clone is a singleton in its sample. The rearrangement links TRBV15 to TRBJ2-1; 7 bases are shared with TRBD1. In germline, CDR1 is LNHNV, CDR2 YYDKDF (reference sequence). This CDR3 comprises 15 residues. J gave up 5 bases and V 0 bases, and 4 bases lay outside the gene matches. The CDR3 nucleotides are TGTGCCACCAGCAGAGATATTACAGGGGACAATGAGCAGTTCTTC. It translates to CATSRDITGDNEQFF. Drawing the rest from reference TRBV15 and TRBJ2-1, the complete variable domain is DAMVIQNPRYQVTQFGKPVTLSCSQTLNHNVMYWYQQKSSQAPKLLFHYYDKDFNNEADTPDNFQSRRPNTSFCFLDIRSPGLGDTAMYLCATSRDITGDNEQFFGPGTRLTVL.